A selection of T cell receptor beta chains follows, all from one sample in a study. TCRdb itself ran the 5' RACE reads through MiXCR, one entry per CDR3 protein. The sample records tens of thousands of distinct CDR3 sequences, roughly a quarter being singletons. The specimen sequenced was memory CD4+ T cells sorted from blood. These receptors were taken from a female donor with breast cancer. Each CDR3 is given with its conserved first and last residue. D genes are given only for firm matches. Some rows have no size entry. The others give once, few or many, or a class for an expanded clone.

v_gene: TRBV7-2
j_gene: TRBJ2-7
abundance: few
d_gene: TRBD2
CDR3aa: CASSPGLAGYEQYF
CDR3nt: TGTGCCAGCAGCCCGGGACTAGCGGGCTACGAGCAGTACTTC

v_gene: TRBV2
j_gene: TRBJ1-2
abundance: .
d_gene: .
CDR3aa: CASSRVDYTF
CDR3nt: TGTGCCAGCAGTAGGGTGGACTACACCTTC

v_gene: TRBV20-1
j_gene: TRBJ2-1
abundance: .
d_gene: .
CDR3aa: CSASSRNGYNEQFF
CDR3nt: TGCAGTGCTAGTTCTAGGAATGGGTACAATGAGCAGTTCTTC

v_gene: TRBV10-3
j_gene: TRBJ1-6
abundance: .
d_gene: TRBD1
CDR3aa: CAISQGGLGQSPLHF
CDR3nt: TGTGCCATCAGCCAGGGGGGGCTTGGGCAATCGCCCCTCCACTTT

v_gene: TRBV4-1
j_gene: TRBJ2-2
abundance: .
d_gene: .
CDR3aa: CASRGRTNTGELFF
CDR3nt: TGCGCCAGCAGAGGCAGGACGAACACCGGGGAGCTGTTTTTT

v_gene: TRBV12-3/TRBV12-4
j_gene: TRBJ2-5
abundance: many
d_gene: .
CDR3aa: CASSLARGTQYF
CDR3nt: TGTGCCAGCAGTTTAGCCCGGGGAACCCAGTACTTC

v_gene: TRBV28
j_gene: TRBJ2-6
abundance: many
d_gene: .
CDR3aa: CASTSGPLSGANVLTF
CDR3nt: TGTGCCAGCACCTCCGGCCCCCTCTCTGGGGCCAACGTCCTGACTTTC

v_gene: TRBV4-1
j_gene: TRBJ2-3
abundance: .
d_gene: TRBD2
CDR3aa: CASSQFPGLAGGVEDTQYF
CDR3nt: TGCGCCAGCAGCCAGTTCCCGGGACTAGCGGGAGGAGTGGAAGATACGCAGTATTTT

v_gene: TRBV7-9
j_gene: TRBJ1-1
abundance: few
d_gene: TRBD1
CDR3aa: CASSPRGPNTEAFF
CDR3nt: TGTGCCAGCAGCCCCAGGGGGCCGAACACTGAAGCTTTCTTT

v_gene: TRBV7-9
j_gene: TRBJ1-6
abundance: .
d_gene: .
CDR3aa: CASSLVLIGSPLHF
CDR3nt: TGTGCCAGCAGCTTGGTCCTGATAGGTTCACCCCTCCACTTT

v_gene: TRBV7-2
j_gene: TRBJ1-5
abundance: .
d_gene: TRBD1
CDR3aa: CASSFTGDQPQHF
CDR3nt: TGTGCCAGCAGCTTTACAGGGGATCAGCCCCAGCATTTT

v_gene: TRBV6-5
j_gene: TRBJ2-3
abundance: many
d_gene: TRBD2
CDR3aa: CATLRGSTDTQYF
CDR3nt: TGTGCCACCCTGCGGGGGAGCACAGATACGCAGTATTTT

v_gene: TRBV5-1
j_gene: TRBJ2-1
abundance: few
d_gene: .
CDR3aa: CASSLGREQFF
CDR3nt: TGCGCCAGCAGCTTGGGGAGAGAGCAGTTCTTC

v_gene: TRBV9
j_gene: TRBJ2-1
abundance: few
d_gene: .
CDR3aa: CASSVEGTSYNEQFF
CDR3nt: TGTGCCAGCAGCGTAGAGGGCACCTCCTACAATGAGCAGTTCTTC

v_gene: TRBV21-1
j_gene: TRBJ1-1
abundance: .
d_gene: .
CDR3aa: CASSRTIKAMNTEAFF
CDR3nt: TGTGCCAGCAGCAGAACCATCAAAGCAATGAACACTGAAGCTTTCTTT

v_gene: TRBV5-1
j_gene: TRBJ2-7
abundance: many
d_gene: .
CDR3aa: CASSLADGAYEQYF
CDR3nt: TGCGCCAGCAGCTTGGCCGACGGGGCGTACGAGCAGTACTTC

v_gene: TRBV5-1
j_gene: TRBJ2-5
abundance: many
d_gene: .
CDR3aa: CASNHPGVLDQETQYF
CDR3nt: TGCGCCAGCAACCACCCGGGGGTTCTGGATCAAGAGACCCAGTACTTC

v_gene: TRBV27
j_gene: TRBJ2-1
abundance: few
d_gene: .
CDR3aa: CATRFYNEQFF
CDR3nt: TGTGCCACCCGGTTCTACAATGAGCAGTTCTTC

v_gene: TRBV19
j_gene: TRBJ1-5
abundance: .
d_gene: TRBD1
CDR3aa: CASSTLPGQGDQPQHF
CDR3nt: TGTGCCAGTAGTACACTACCGGGACAGGGGGACCAGCCCCAGCATTTT

v_gene: TRBV9
j_gene: TRBJ2-7
abundance: few
d_gene: .
CDR3aa: CASSLNRGDSHSYEQYF
CDR3nt: TGTGCCAGCAGCCTCAACCGGGGGGACAGCCACTCCTACGAGCAGTACTTC

v_gene: TRBV9
j_gene: TRBJ2-3
abundance: .
d_gene: .
CDR3aa: CASSVDGGRGGMQYF
CDR3nt: TGTGCCAGCAGCGTAGATGGCGGGAGAGGGGGCATGCAGTATTTT

v_gene: TRBV20-1
j_gene: TRBJ1-2
abundance: .
d_gene: .
CDR3aa: CSASGWRRTNYGYTF
CDR3nt: TGCAGTGCTAGTGGGTGGCGCCGAACTAACTATGGCTACACCTTC

v_gene: TRBV12-3/TRBV12-4
j_gene: TRBJ2-3
abundance: .
d_gene: TRBD2
CDR3aa: CASSPRLAGGLSTDTQYF
CDR3nt: TGTGCCAGCAGCCCGAGACTAGCGGGAGGTCTTAGCACAGATACGCAGTATTTT

v_gene: TRBV27
j_gene: TRBJ2-7
abundance: few
d_gene: .
CDR3aa: CASSRSLEDEQYF
CDR3nt: TGTGCCAGCAGTCGCAGTCTGGAGGACGAGCAGTACTTC

v_gene: TRBV5-4
j_gene: TRBJ1-1
abundance: .
d_gene: TRBD1
CDR3aa: CASSPRVGQARTEAFF
CDR3nt: TGTGCCAGCAGCCCCCGAGTGGGACAGGCAAGAACTGAAGCTTTCTTT

v_gene: TRBV4-1
j_gene: TRBJ1-2
abundance: .
d_gene: .
CDR3aa: CASSQEKAGYGYTF
CDR3nt: TGCGCCAGCAGCCAAGAAAAGGCGGGCTATGGCTACACCTTC

v_gene: TRBV5-1
j_gene: TRBJ2-7
abundance: many
d_gene: .
CDR3aa: CASSLMGGTEQYF
CDR3nt: TGCGCCAGCAGCTTGATGGGGGGGACAGAGCAGTACTTC

v_gene: TRBV2
j_gene: TRBJ1-1
abundance: .
d_gene: .
CDR3aa: CASSGQTNTEAFF
CDR3nt: TGTGCCAGCAGTGGACAGACGAACACTGAAGCTTTCTTT

v_gene: TRBV11-2
j_gene: TRBJ2-1
abundance: few
d_gene: .
CDR3aa: CASSLSAGVAQFF
CDR3nt: TGTGCCAGCAGCTTATCGGCTGGCGTTGCGCAGTTCTTC

v_gene: TRBV9
j_gene: TRBJ1-1
abundance: many
d_gene: TRBD1
CDR3aa: CASSVQRTGLGAEAFF
CDR3nt: TGTGCCAGCAGCGTCCAAAGGACAGGGCTTGGCGCTGAAGCTTTCTTT

v_gene: TRBV7-9
j_gene: TRBJ1-2
abundance: few
d_gene: .
CDR3aa: CASSQRADDGYTF
CDR3nt: TGTGCCAGCAGCCAGCGGGCGGACGATGGCTACACCTTC

v_gene: TRBV27
j_gene: TRBJ2-1
abundance: .
d_gene: .
CDR3aa: CASSLPPGLYNEQFF
CDR3nt: TGTGCCAGCAGTTTGCCCCCGGGACTTTACAATGAGCAGTTCTTC

v_gene: TRBV18
j_gene: TRBJ2-3
abundance: .
d_gene: TRBD2
CDR3aa: CASSPLAGGSWTEDTDTQYF
CDR3nt: TGTGCCAGCTCACCCCTAGCGGGAGGGTCCTGGACAGAAGACACAGATACGCAGTATTTT

v_gene: TRBV12-3/TRBV12-4
j_gene: TRBJ1-1
abundance: .
d_gene: TRBD1
CDR3aa: CASSSGTGSGNTGAFF
CDR3nt: TGTGCCAGCAGCTCCGGGACAGGGTCCGGGAACACTGGAGCTTTCTTT

v_gene: TRBV20-1
j_gene: TRBJ2-1
abundance: .
d_gene: .
CDR3aa: CSARDRGKPYNEQFF
CDR3nt: TGCAGTGCTAGAGACCGGGGAAAGCCCTACAATGAGCAGTTCTTC

v_gene: TRBV9
j_gene: TRBJ2-1
abundance: .
d_gene: .
CDR3aa: CASRGGSGNEQFF
CDR3nt: TGTGCCAGCAGGGGGGGTAGTGGCAATGAGCAGTTCTTC

v_gene: TRBV12-3/TRBV12-4
j_gene: TRBJ2-4
abundance: many
d_gene: TRBD1
CDR3aa: CASSRGQTLAKNIQYF
CDR3nt: TGTGCCAGCAGTCGGGGACAGACCCTAGCCAAAAACATTCAGTACTTC

v_gene: TRBV6-5
j_gene: TRBJ1-1
abundance: few
d_gene: .
CDR3aa: CASSYGALMNTEAFF
CDR3nt: TGTGCCAGCAGTTACGGGGCGCTTATGAACACTGAAGCTTTCTTT

v_gene: TRBV12-5
j_gene: TRBJ1-6
abundance: .
d_gene: .
CDR3aa: CAGARWYNSPLHF
CDR3nt: TGTGCTGGGGCGAGGTGGTATAATTCACCCCTCCACTTT

v_gene: TRBV4-1
j_gene: TRBJ2-7
abundance: many
d_gene: TRBD2
CDR3aa: CASSKGAGGGEQYF
CDR3nt: TGCGCCAGCAGCAAAGGGGCGGGAGGAGGTGAGCAGTACTTC

v_gene: TRBV4-2
j_gene: TRBJ2-7
abundance: many
d_gene: .
CDR3aa: CASSQERAAYEQYF
CDR3nt: TGTGCCAGCAGCCAAGAGCGGGCTGCGTACGAGCAGTACTTC

v_gene: TRBV9
j_gene: TRBJ2-1
abundance: many
d_gene: TRBD2
CDR3aa: CASSVGGGSEQFF
CDR3nt: TGTGCCAGCAGCGTAGGGGGCGGGAGTGAGCAGTTCTTC

v_gene: TRBV7-2
j_gene: TRBJ1-1
abundance: few
d_gene: .
CDR3aa: CASRNTEAFF
CDR3nt: TGTGCCAGCAGGAACACTGAAGCTTTCTTT

v_gene: TRBV4-1
j_gene: TRBJ2-7
abundance: .
d_gene: .
CDR3aa: CASSQVEGGPSSYEQYF
CDR3nt: TGCGCCAGCAGCCAAGTAGAGGGGGGGCCGAGCTCCTACGAGCAGTACTTC

v_gene: TRBV5-1
j_gene: TRBJ2-3
abundance: .
d_gene: .
CDR3aa: CASSLYETDTDTQYF
CDR3nt: TGCGCCAGCAGCTTGTATGAGACAGACACAGATACGCAGTATTTT

v_gene: TRBV15
j_gene: TRBJ2-5
abundance: .
d_gene: .
CDR3aa: CATSRDRGQETQYF
CDR3nt: TGTGCCACCAGCAGAGATCGGGGGCAAGAGACCCAGTACTTC

v_gene: TRBV7-6
j_gene: TRBJ2-3
abundance: .
d_gene: TRBD2
CDR3aa: CASSLAIGTRIADTQYF
CDR3nt: TGTGCCAGCAGCTTAGCAATTGGGACTAGAATTGCAGATACGCAGTATTTT

v_gene: TRBV4-2
j_gene: TRBJ2-3
abundance: many
d_gene: .
CDR3aa: CASSQGFLKGVTDTQYF
CDR3nt: TGTGCCAGCAGCCAAGGTTTCCTGAAGGGGGTCACAGATACGCAGTATTTT

v_gene: TRBV9
j_gene: TRBJ2-1
abundance: .
d_gene: .
CDR3aa: CASSPGAAEQFF
CDR3nt: TGTGCCAGCAGCCCTGGGGCGGCTGAGCAGTTCTTC

v_gene: TRBV5-1
j_gene: TRBJ2-1
abundance: medium-sized
d_gene: TRBD2
CDR3aa: CASRGAGAYNEQFF
CDR3nt: TGCGCCAGCAGAGGAGCGGGAGCCTACAATGAGCAGTTCTTC